Listed below are T cell receptor beta chains from one sample, sequenced in a study of cytomegalovirus exposure and HLA in healthy donors. The protocol was immunoSEQ multiplex PCR, while the TCRdb copy is restricted to in-frame clones and leaves out a portion. The sample contains under 95,000 clones, about three quarters of which appear only once. What was sequenced was PBMCs. These receptors came from a male donor in good health and CMV-seronegative. The CDR3 runs from the conserved cysteine through the conserved F or W.

j_call v_call cdr3_aa
TRBJ1-6 TRBV27 CASSYTGLYSPLHF
TRBJ2-1 TRBV27 CASFSRGQEVNEQFF
TRBJ2-1 TRBV5-1 CASSLFSGGDYNEQFF
TRBJ1-3 TRBV4-1 CASSHYFPGVDTIYF
TRBJ1-1 TRBV5-5 CASSSVWGVYQAFF
TRBJ1-2 TRBV5-8 CASSLVRGQRPFF
TRBJ2-2 TRBV11-3 CASSLGTGRDTGELFF
TRBJ2-3 TRBV9 CASSGGRNTDTQYF
TRBJ2-7 TRBV10-3 CAISRTRGQGHSEQYF
TRBJ2-5 TRBV19 CASRSGALETQYF
TRBJ2-7 TRBV2 CASRKGQEKYEQYF
TRBJ1-2 TRBV19 CASSPPAGGYTF
TRBJ2-7 TRBV25-1 CASSSGTGHYEQYF
TRBJ1-2 TRBV6-1 CATEAGQGAYGYTF
TRBJ2-3 TRBV6-5 CASSYREYTDTQYF
TRBJ2-2 TRBV2 CASRKDRGRPTGELFF
TRBJ2-1 TRBV20-1 CSAPVVNEQFF
TRBJ2-7 TRBV28 CASIAGAGGEQYF
TRBJ1-2 TRBV5-4 CASSFRTGGYTF
TRBJ1-3 TRBV9 CASSIGTGGNTIYF
TRBJ2-3 TRBV27 CASSPTAGVWGTDTQYF
TRBJ1-1 TRBV18 CASSPKDGGTEAFF
TRBJ1-2 TRBV30 CAWVPGMGASGYTF
TRBJ1-2 TRBV30 CACPTGRDNYGYTF
TRBJ2-1 TRBV14 CASSRDLTSNEQFF
TRBJ2-1 TRBV15 CATSRRAQLGEQFF
TRBJ2-7 TRBV2 CASSDWTGGSSEQYF
TRBJ2-2 TRBV19 CASSLAENANTGELFF
TRBJ2-7 TRBV18 CASSPPTYTYEQYF
TRBJ1-6 TRBV10-2 CASTRYLGTENSPLHF
TRBJ1-1 TRBV4-3 CASSRHGTGDTEAFF
TRBJ2-2 TRBV7-8 CASSLVRAGPTGELFF
TRBJ2-7 TRBV29-1 CSVAFGGGQLEQYF
TRBJ2-7 TRBV6-1 CASSDRAYEQYF
TRBJ2-5 TRBV6-1 CATSPRDRESGQYF
TRBJ1-2 TRBV15 CATSRLDRVGYGYTF